These 9 T cell receptor beta chains originate from one sample sequenced in a study of PD-L1 blockade in urothelial cancer. Produced via immunoSEQ multiplex PCR; TCRdb's table is partial and in-frame only. The data contain about 1,600 clones, 25% to 40% of them singletons. The sequences come from tumor tissue, collected before atezolizumab (anti-PD-L1) treatment. The receptors were sampled from a woman aged 60-75 years with urothelial cancer.

This clone appeared a few times. The chain uses TRBV6-8 and TRBJ1-4, with TRBD1 matching over 11 bases. In germline, CDR1 is MNHGY, CDR2 SAAAGT. V shed 6 bases, J shed 5 bases, and the junction held 8 bases outside the gene matches. The CDR3 runs 16 residues. CDR3 protein: CASSAGGTGGNEKLFF. Written as DNA, the CDR3 is TGTGCCAGCAGCGCCGGAGGGACAGGGGGAAATGAAAAACTGTTTTTT.

The chain recombines TRBV10-2 with TRBJ2-7; 7 bases agree with TRBD1. The CDR3 sequence is 14 residues long. Germline CDR1 and CDR2: WSHSY and SAAADI. J was trimmed by 2 bases and V by 5 bases; bases with no gene match: 6. The chain's CDR3 is CASSFGTATYEQYF. In nucleotides, the CDR3 is TGCGCCAGCAGTTTTGGGACAGCCACCTACGAGCAGTACTTC.

The table lists this clone with a few counts. V gene TRBV11-3 combines with J gene TRBJ1-1; D ambiguous. Germline V lookup: CDR1 SGHNT, CDR2 YENEEA. The CDR3 spans 14 residues. With 2 bases removed from V and 2 bases from J, the gap between germline ends came to 9 bases. The CDR3 loop is CASSLLSLNTEAFF. In DNA, the CDR3 is TGTGCCAGCAGCTTACTGAGCCTCAACACTGAAGCTTTCTTT.

In this sample, this clone is large. The chain recombines TRBV9 with TRBJ1-3, with no clear D. V was cut by 4 bases and J by 4 bases, with 12 bases left in between. The CDR3 contains 14 residues. CDR1 and CDR2 (germline): SGDLS, YYNGEE. Here the CDR3 DNA reads TGTGCCAGCAGCTGGGAGGGATCGGGAAACACCATATATTTT. This encodes CASSWEGSGNTIYF. Together with reference TRBV9 and TRBJ1-3, the CDR3 gives the full variable domain: DSGVTQTPKHLITATGQRVTLRCSPRSGDLSVYWYQQSLDQGLQFLIQYYNGEERAKGNILERFSAQQFPDLHSELNLSSLELGDSALYFCASSWEGSGNTIYFGEGSWLTVV.

The chain has TRBV10-1 and TRBJ2-1, with 12 bases that match TRBD2. The junction had 3 bases not matched to a gene; V was cut back by 4 bases and J by 8 bases. Germline-derived CDR1 and CDR2 are WNHNN and SYGVQD (reference sequence). The CDR3 has 14 amino acids. CDR3 nucleotide sequence: TGCGCCAGCAGTGGACTAGCGGGAGAGGATGAGCAGTTCTTC. This translates into CASSGLAGEDEQFF.

This clone was detected a few times. The chain couples TRBV11-3 to TRBJ2-3, with TRBD2 matching over 15 bases. Germline V gene sequence: CDR1 SGHNT, CDR2 YENEEA. The CDR3 has 18 residues. Unmatched junction bases numbered 7, after V lost 3 bases and J lost 3 bases. The CDR3: CASSFGTSGRTSTDTQYF. CDR3 in DNA: TGTGCCAGCAGCTTTGGGACTAGCGGGAGGACCTCTACAGATACGCAGTATTTT.

In its sample, this clone was seen a few times. The genes are TRBV9 and TRBJ2-7; no clear D. Germline V gives CDR1 SGDLS, CDR2 YYNGEE. Trimming took off 2 bases at V and 0 bases at J, with 9 bases between the two ends. The CDR3 length is 14 residues. The CDR3 is CASSVERYSYEQYF. The CDR3 coding sequence is TGTGCCAGCAGCGTTGAACGATACTCCTACGAGCAGTACTTC.

This clone was observed a single time. The DNA of the CDR3 is TGTGCCAGCTCACCACTAACAGGGTCCCTATCCTACAATGAGCAGTTCTTC. Encoded protein: CASSPLTGSLSYNEQFF. This chain uses TRBV18 with TRBJ2-1; weak D call: TRBD1 (6 bases). The germline V gene has CDR1 KGHSH and CDR2 LQKENI. The length of the CDR3 is 17 residues. Trimming left V 1 base short and J 1 base short, with 14 bases between.

This clone has just one count. The V gene is TRBV14, the J gene TRBJ2-7, with D tentatively TRBD1 (5 bases). The ends were cut back, 1 base at V and 3 bases at J, with 10 bases in the middle. Germline V CDR1 and CDR2: SGHDN, FVKESK. The length of the CDR3 is 14 residues. This CDR3 reads CASSQGRAFYEQYF. CDR3 in DNA: TGTGCCAGCAGCCAAGGCAGGGCTTTCTACGAGCAGTACTTC.